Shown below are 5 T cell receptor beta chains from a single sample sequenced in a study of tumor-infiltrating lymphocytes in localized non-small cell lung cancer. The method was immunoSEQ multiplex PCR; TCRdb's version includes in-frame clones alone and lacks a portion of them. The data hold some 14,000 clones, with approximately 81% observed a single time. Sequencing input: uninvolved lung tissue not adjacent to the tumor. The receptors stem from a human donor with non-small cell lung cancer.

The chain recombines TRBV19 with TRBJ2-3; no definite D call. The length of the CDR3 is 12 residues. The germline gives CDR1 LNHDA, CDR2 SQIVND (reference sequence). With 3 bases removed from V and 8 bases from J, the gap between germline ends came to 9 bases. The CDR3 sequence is CASSIPVGTQYF. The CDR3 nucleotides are TGTGCCAGTAGTATCCCCGTCGGTACGCAGTATTTT.

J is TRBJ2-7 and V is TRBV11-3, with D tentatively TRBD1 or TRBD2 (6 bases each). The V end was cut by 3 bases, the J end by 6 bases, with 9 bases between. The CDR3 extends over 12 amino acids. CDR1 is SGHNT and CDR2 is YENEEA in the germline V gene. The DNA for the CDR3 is TGTGCCAGCAGCTTCAAGGGGGGCGAGCAGTACTTC. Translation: CASSFKGGEQYF.

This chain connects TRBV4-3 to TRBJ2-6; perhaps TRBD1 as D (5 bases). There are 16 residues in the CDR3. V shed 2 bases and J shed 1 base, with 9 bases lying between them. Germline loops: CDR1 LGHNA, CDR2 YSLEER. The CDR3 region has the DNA TGCGCCAGCAGCCAACAGGGTCCGTCTGGGGCCAACGTCCTGACTTTC. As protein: CASSQQGPSGANVLTF.

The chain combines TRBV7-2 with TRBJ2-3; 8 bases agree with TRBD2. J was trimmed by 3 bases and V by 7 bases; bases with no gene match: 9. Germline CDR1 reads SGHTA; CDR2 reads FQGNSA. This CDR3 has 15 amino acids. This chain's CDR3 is CASTERGGRTDTQYF. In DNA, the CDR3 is TGTGCCAGCACGGAACGGGGGGGCCGGACAGATACGCAGTATTTT. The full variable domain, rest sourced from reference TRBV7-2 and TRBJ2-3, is GAGVSQSPSNKVTEKGKDVELRCDPISGHTALYWYRQSLGQGLEFLIYFQGNSAPDKSGLPSDRFSAERTGGSVSTLTIQRTQQEDSAVYLCASTERGGRTDTQYFGPGTRLTVL.

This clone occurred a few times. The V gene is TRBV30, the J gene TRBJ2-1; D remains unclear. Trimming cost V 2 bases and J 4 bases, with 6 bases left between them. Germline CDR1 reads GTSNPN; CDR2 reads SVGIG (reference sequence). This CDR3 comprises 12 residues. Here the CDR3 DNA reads TGTGCCTGGAGTAGGCTTTACAATGAGCAGTTCTTC. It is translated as CAWSRLYNEQFF.